Presented here are 29 T cell receptor beta chains from one specimen sequenced in a study of T cell repertoires in cytomegalovirus infection. Their recognized antigens are unknown. TCRdb processed the reads anew with MiXCR; each CDR3 protein has one entry. The data show 700,000 to 900,000 distinct CDR3 sequences, about 29% seen once. The sample in question was cultured CD8+ T cells from PBMCs, obtained from culture after CMV antigen stimulation. All receptors derive from a human donor in good health (CMV status not recorded). Some clones in this sample may be carry-over from other donors' samples.

This clonotype appeared many times. This chain uses TRBV7-2 with TRBJ2-3; 9 bases map to TRBD2. The V segment lost 0 bases and the J segment 2 bases; nucleotides outside the gene matches: 12. CDR1 and CDR2 (germline): SGHTA, FQGNSA. The CDR3 has 19 residues. The CDR3 sequence: CASSLARWLAGKFTDTQYF. The DNA of the CDR3 is TGTGCCAGCAGCTTAGCAAGGTGGCTAGCGGGGAAATTCACAGATACGCAGTATTTT.

This clonotype has a count of ten or more. The chain recombines TRBV20-1 with TRBJ2-3, with D perhaps TRBD1 or TRBD2 (5 bases each). Germline V lookup: CDR1 DFQATT, CDR2 SNEGSKA (reference sequence). CDR3 length: 17 residues. V was clipped by 5 bases and J by 0 bases, with 21 bases between them. CDR3 sequence: CSAYPLLRDESTDTQYF. The CDR3 DNA sequence: TGCAGTGCTTATCCCCTACTCCGGGACGAAAGCACAGATACGCAGTATTTT.

This chain links TRBV6-5 with TRBJ1-4, with 10 positions matching TRBD1. J gave up 3 bases and V 7 bases, and 8 bases lay outside the gene matches. CDR3 size: 16 residues. Looked up from germline, CDR1 is MNHEY and CDR2 is SVGAGI. The CDR3 DNA sequence: TGTGCCAGCAACCGGGACAGGGGAAGGGCTAATGAAAAACTGTTTTTT. This translates into CASNRDRGRANEKLFF.

J is TRBJ2-3 and V is TRBV12-3 or TRBV12-4; the match to TRBD1 covers 7 bases. J gave up 7 bases and V 3 bases, and 22 bases lay outside the gene matches. This CDR3 has 19 amino acids. The DNA for the CDR3 is TGTGCCAGCAGTTTTTGGGTCCCAGGGGGTTTACCCTCCGGGTATACGCAGTATTTT. Its protein is CASSFWVPGGLPSGYTQYF.

This clonotype was detected ten times or more. The CDR3 coding sequence is TGTGCCAGCAGCTTAAGATCCTACGAGCAGTACTTC. Translated: CASSLRSYEQYF. This chain links TRBV12-3 or TRBV12-4 with TRBJ2-7; no clear D. The V end lost 6 bases, the J end lost 1 base, and 7 bases lay between the germline ends. There are 12 residues in the CDR3.

This chain joins TRBV10-1 and TRBJ2-7, with 9 bases aligning to TRBD2. The V segment lost 3 bases and the J segment 7 bases; nucleotides outside the gene matches: 4. Germline CDR1 WNHNN, CDR2 SYGVQD (reference sequence). The CDR3 covers 13 residues. CDR3 in amino acids: CASSEGLAREQYF. In nucleotides, the CDR3 is TGCGCCAGCAGTGAAGGACTAGCGAGGGAGCAGTACTTC.

This clonotype showed up just a few times. The V call is TRBV6-6, the J call TRBJ1-1; D is unclear. V was shortened by 8 bases and J by 5 bases, with 15 bases between the two germline ends. This CDR3 comprises 13 residues. Germline CDR1 MNHNY, CDR2 SVGAGI (reference sequence). CDR3: CASPGPGKTEAFF. The DNA of the CDR3 is TGTGCCAGCCCAGGCCCGGGGAAGACTGAAGCTTTCTTT.

About this clonotype itself: A read error is possible here, since a much larger clone lies one base away. The V gene is TRBV7-8, the J gene TRBJ2-5; possibly TRBD2 for D (5 bases). The CDR3 totals 16 residues. CDR1 is SGHVS, CDR2 FQNEAQ, per germline. V lost 2 bases, J lost 2 bases, and 15 bases lay in between. The CDR3 bases are TGTGCCAGCAGCTTATCCGGGATAGTGATTCAAGAGACCCAGTACTTC. Translated, it gives CASSLSGIVIQETQYF.

This chain uses TRBV7-4 with TRBJ2-7; 7 bases match TRBD1. The CDR3 runs 13 residues. CDR1 is SGHVT, CDR2 SQSDAQ, per germline. The trim removed 1 base at V and 9 bases at J, leaving 6 bases unmatched. As DNA, the CDR3 is TGTGCCAGCAGCTTAGTACAGGGGTCGCTGCAGTACTTC. It encodes CASSLVQGSLQYF.

The chain couples TRBV7-9 to TRBJ2-7; 13 bases fit TRBD2. V shed 5 bases and J 4 bases; nucleotides not matched to a gene: 5. The CDR3 totals 15 residues. Germline-derived CDR1 and CDR2 are SEHNR and FQNEAQ (reference sequence). In DNA form, the CDR3 reads TGTGCCAGCAGCCCCCGGACTAGCGGGAGATACGAGCAGTACTTC. Protein sequence: CASSPRTSGRYEQYF. The variable domain in full, with the rest retrieved from reference TRBV7-9 and TRBJ2-7, is DTGVSQNPRHKITKRGQNVTFRCDPISEHNRLYWYRQTLGQGPEFLTYFQNEAQLEKSRLLSDRFSAERPKGSFSTLEIQRTEQGDSAMYLCASSPRTSGRYEQYFGPGTRLTVT.

This clonotype was detected ten times or more. The genes are TRBV7-3 and TRBJ2-3; D might be TRBD1 or TRBD2, each matching 6 bases. Trimming took 0 bases from V and 4 from J, leaving 11 bases between them. The CDR3 extends over 15 amino acids. Germline V gene data show CDR1 as SGHTA and CDR2 as FQGTGA. The CDR3 bases are TGTGCCAGCAGCTTAACGGGGGGCAGCTCAGATACGCAGTATTTT. This codes for CASSLTGGSSDTQYF.

In this sample, this clonotype turned up many times. This chain uses TRBV7-8 with TRBJ2-6, with D perhaps matching TRBD2 (6 bases). Germline V gives CDR1 SGHVS, CDR2 FQNEAQ. This CDR3 spans 16 amino acids. The V and J ends lost 6 bases and 4 bases respectively, with 16 bases between them. CDR3 protein: CASRKLEGTGANVLTF. The CDR3 DNA reads TGTGCCAGCAGAAAACTGGAGGGGACCGGGGCCAACGTCCTGACTTTC.

The V gene is TRBV29-1, the J gene TRBJ1-1, with a weak D call TRBD1 (6 bases). Germline V gives CDR1 SQVTM, CDR2 ANQGSEA. V dropped 3 bases and J dropped 5 bases, with 16 bases sitting between them. This CDR3 is 14 amino acids long. This CDR3 reads CSVERLNRETEAFF. CDR3 DNA sequence: TGCAGCGTTGAGAGGCTGAACAGGGAGACTGAAGCTTTCTTT.

This chain joins TRBV14 and TRBJ1-2, with D unresolved. V lost 0 bases and J 4 bases, leaving 12 bases between the germline ends. This CDR3 is 15 amino acids long. Germline CDR1 and CDR2: SGHDN and FVKESK. In DNA, the CDR3 is TGTGCCAGCAGCCAAGATCGCCGGGGTTCCTATGGCTACACCTTC. Residues: CASSQDRRGSYGYTF.

Written as DNA, the CDR3 is TGTGCCAGCGTTTGGGCCCGGAGGACAGGGGGCTTTCGGACCCAGTACTTC. Translation gives CASVWARRTGGFRTQYF. The chain links TRBV28 to TRBJ2-5, with 11 nucleotides matching TRBD1. The V gene end was trimmed by 8 bases and the J gene end by 7 bases; junction bases not matched to a gene: 18. The germline V gene encodes CDR1 MDHEN and CDR2 SYDVKM. This CDR3 region has 17 residues. The complete variable domain, with remaining parts taken from reference TRBV28 and TRBJ2-5, reads DVKVTQSSRYLVKRTGEKVFLECVQDMDHENMFWYRQDPGLGLRLIYFSYDVKMKEKGDIPEGYSVSREKKERFSLILESASTNQTSMYLCASVWARRTGGFRTQYFGPGTRLLVL.

This chain uses TRBV12-3 or TRBV12-4 with TRBJ2-5; weak D call: TRBD2 (6 bases). Trimming removed 3 bases from V and 2 bases from J, with 13 bases in between. This CDR3 region has 15 residues. The CDR3 DNA reads as TGTGCCAGCAGTTTCATCGGGGGACTTCAAGAGACCCAGTACTTC. Protein: CASSFIGGLQETQYF.

This sequence joins TRBV4-1 and TRBJ2-1; D ambiguous. The V gene lost 4 bases and the J gene lost 0 bases, with 10 bases spanning the gap. Germline CDR1 is MGHRA and CDR2 is YSYEKL. This CDR3 is built from 15 residues. The DNA of the CDR3 is TGCGCCAGCAGCCCAGAGGAGAGCTCCTACAATGAGCAGTTCTTC. Translated, it gives CASSPEESSYNEQFF.

CDR3 coding DNA: TGTGCCAGCAGTCCCAGGACAGGGCCTGAGCAGTTCTTC. This translates into CASSPRTGPEQFF. The V and J genes are TRBV28 and TRBJ2-1; 8 bases agree with TRBD1. Looked up from germline, CDR1 is MDHEN and CDR2 is SYDVKM. The CDR3 consists of 13 residues. V lost 5 bases, J lost 9 bases, and 6 bases stayed unmatched.

The chain is built from TRBV12-3 or TRBV12-4 and TRBJ1-5; no clear D gene. CDR3 length: 14 amino acids. V lost 3 bases and J 0 bases, leaving 6 bases between the germline ends. The chain's CDR3 is CASSFKYSNQPQHF. Here the CDR3 DNA reads TGTGCCAGCAGTTTCAAATATAGCAATCAGCCCCAGCATTTT.

The genes are TRBV12-3 or TRBV12-4 and TRBJ2-1; a possible D gene is TRBD2 (7 bases). The CDR3 length is 13 residues. V dropped 5 bases and J dropped 12 bases, with 17 bases sitting between them. As DNA, the CDR3 is TGTGCCAGCAGTCCCGGACTGGCGGGGGCGCAGTTCTTC. Translating gives CASSPGLAGAQFF.

This chain joins TRBV27 and TRBJ1-5; 8 nucleotides match TRBD1. CDR3 size: 16 residues. Germline V CDR1 and CDR2: MNHEY, SMNVEV (reference sequence). Trimming at V came to 2 bases and at J to 3 bases, leaving 6 bases not matched to a gene. The CDR3 nucleotides read TGTGCCAGCAGTTTAGTCCCAGGGGGCTTCAATCAGCCCCAGCATTTT. Translation: CASSLVPGGFNQPQHF.

V and J are TRBV29-1 and TRBJ2-2; 9 bases map to TRBD2. The length of the CDR3 is 18 residues. J lost 0 bases, V lost 3 bases, and 11 bases had no gene match. Germline V CDR1 and CDR2: SQVTM, ANQGSEA. The CDR3 coding sequence is TGCAGCGTTGAGTGGGGTAGCGGGGGATCCTCGAACACCGGGGAGCTGTTTTTT. Protein: CSVEWGSGGSSNTGELFF.

This clonotype came up many times. V is TRBV7-9 and J is TRBJ2-1; 8 nucleotides align to TRBD1. Germline V gene sequence: CDR1 SEHNR, CDR2 FQNEAQ (reference sequence). This CDR3 is 14 amino acids long. V lost 9 bases and J lost 7; bases outside the gene matches: 11. The CDR3 nucleotides are TGTGCCAGTGTACCGGGACAGGCGTTAAATGAGCAGTTCTTC. It is translated as CASVPGQALNEQFF.

This clonotype was seen a handful of times. This sequence joins TRBV27 and TRBJ2-7; D is uncertain. CDR1 MNHEY and CDR2 SMNVEV come from the germline V gene (reference sequence). CDR3 length: 15 residues. Trimming took off 0 bases at V and 2 bases at J, with 11 bases between the two ends. CDR3 DNA: TGTGCCAGCAGTTTATCGCCGACAAACCCCTACGAGCAGTACTTC. Its protein is CASSLSPTNPYEQYF.

This clonotype was detected a few times. The rearrangement uses TRBV10-2 and TRBJ1-2; D unresolved. CDR1 is WSHSY and CDR2 is SAAADI in the germline V gene. The V gene lost 4 bases and the J gene lost 3 bases, with 9 bases spanning the gap. The CDR3 has 13 amino acids. CDR3 region: CASSGPKDYGYTF. Here the CDR3 DNA reads TGCGCCAGCAGTGGCCCTAAAGACTATGGCTACACCTTC.

In this sample, this clonotype turned up a few times. A junction end diverges from the germline sequence, so it may reflect a read error. The chain carries TRBV4-1 and TRBJ1-1, with a possible D match to TRBD1 (6 bases). The germline V gene has CDR1 MGHRA and CDR2 YSYEKL. The CDR3 is 15 residues long. The DNA for the CDR3 is TGCGCCAGCAGCCGGGGGGCAGCGGATTACACCGAAGCTTTCTTT. This encodes CASSRGAADYTEAFF.

The chain uses TRBV7-9 and TRBJ2-2; TRBD2 agrees at 10 bases. J was trimmed by 0 bases and V by 4 bases; bases with no gene match: 8. The CDR3 runs 18 residues. Germline lookup yields CDR1 SEHNR and CDR2 FQNEAQ (reference sequence). The CDR3 nucleotides are TGTGCCAGCAGCTACCCCCCTAGCGGGGGCCCGAACACCGGGGAGCTGTTTTTT. Amino acids: CASSYPPSGGPNTGELFF.

This clonotype was observed a few times. This chain connects TRBV7-9 to TRBJ2-3; either TRBD1 or TRBD2 may supply D (6 bases each). The V gene's germline CDR1 is SEHNR and CDR2 FQNEAQ (reference sequence). The length of the CDR3 is 16 residues. V was shortened by 5 bases and J by 3 bases, with 18 bases between the two germline ends. CDR3 in amino acids: CASSPVEGGATDTQYF. The CDR3 coding sequence is TGTGCCAGCAGCCCCGTGGAGGGGGGAGCGACAGATACGCAGTATTTT.

The chain is built from TRBV29-1 and TRBJ1-1, with no clear D. The germline V gene has CDR1 SQVTM and CDR2 ANQGSEA. V lost 4 bases and J 4 bases, leaving 10 bases between the germline ends. The CDR3 loop spans 12 amino acids. CDR3 sequence (DNA): TGCAGCGTTGCTGGAGGGTCCACTGAAGCTTTCTTT. Translation: CSVAGGSTEAFF.